The 27 T cell receptor beta chains listed next were all sequenced from one sample in a study of T cell responses to AZD1222 COVID-19 vaccine. Clones were read by immunoSEQ multiplex PCR, and TCRdb kept only the in-frame ones, dropping some. The sample comprises 150,000 to 160,000 clones, around 85% of which are singletons, and 5.5% rests with the top ten. The specimen comprised peripheral blood, sampled on day 0 of MenACWY control vaccination. Every receptor here comes from an adult in good health.

This clone was seen only once. The chain uses TRBV4-3 and TRBJ2-7; D is undetermined. Trimming removed 2 bases from V and 0 bases from J, with 17 bases in between. Germline CDR1 reads LGHNA; CDR2 reads YSLEER. The CDR3 loop spans 17 amino acids. This chain's CDR3 is CASSQIHTPLSSYEQYF. The DNA for the CDR3 is TGCGCCAGCAGCCAAATTCACACTCCACTAAGCTCCTACGAGCAGTACTTC.

V usage is TRBV7-7 and J usage is TRBJ1-4; perhaps TRBD1 as D (6 bases). Germline V gene sequence: CDR1 SSHAT, CDR2 FNYEAQ (reference sequence). V lost 1 base and J lost 6, with 15 bases in between. The CDR3 is made up of 16 amino acids. CDR3 amino acids: CASSLGRGRGDEKLFF. CDR3 bases: TGTGCCAGCAGCTTAGGCAGGGGCCGGGGAGATGAAAAACTGTTTTTT.

This chain connects TRBV4-1 to TRBJ2-7; D gene unclear. The CDR3 contains 14 residues. The ends were cut back, 3 bases at V and 2 bases at J, with 11 bases in the middle. The germline CDR1 and CDR2 sequences are MGHRA and YSYEKL. The CDR3 loop reads CASSHSLRTYEQYF. In DNA, the CDR3 is TGCGCCAGCAGCCACTCCTTGAGGACCTACGAGCAGTACTTC.

The V and J genes are TRBV2 and TRBJ1-6, with no clear D. This CDR3 contains 16 residues. V was trimmed by 6 bases and J by 0 bases, leaving 12 bases between them. Germline values: CDR1 SNHLY, CDR2 FYNNEI. The CDR3 nucleotides read TGTGCCAGCAGGACCTCGGGTAGCTCCTATAATTCACCCCTCCACTTT. Translation gives CASRTSGSSYNSPLHF. The full variable domain, completed using reference TRBV2 and TRBJ1-6, is EPEVTQTPSHQVTQMGQEVILRCVPISNHLYFYWYRQILGQKVEFLVSFYNNEISEKSEIFDDQFSVERPDGSNFTLKIRSTKLEDSAMYFCASRTSGSSYNSPLHFGNGTRLTVT.

The V gene is TRBV4-3, the J gene TRBJ1-6, with D unresolved. Trimming removed 3 bases at V and 7 bases at J, with 7 bases between. From germline, CDR1 is LGHNA and CDR2 YSLEER. CDR3 length: 13 residues. The CDR3 DNA is TGCGCCAGCAGCCAGGCCCAGAATTCACCCCTCCACTTT. Amino acid sequence: CASSQAQNSPLHF.

V gene TRBV13 combines with J gene TRBJ2-1; D is undetermined. The germline V and J ends were trimmed by 2 bases and 0 bases, with 8 bases remaining between them. CDR1 PRHDT and CDR2 FYEKMQ come from the germline V gene (reference sequence). The CDR3 runs to 15 residues. The CDR3 loop is CASSLFRSSYNEQFF. For the CDR3, the DNA is TGTGCCAGCAGCTTATTCCGGAGCTCCTACAATGAGCAGTTCTTC. Together with reference TRBV13 and TRBJ2-1, the CDR3 gives the full variable domain: AAGVIQSPRHLIKEKRETATLKCYPIPRHDTVYWYQQGPGQDPQFLISFYEKMQSDKGSIPDRFSAQQFSDYHSELNMSSLELGDSALYFCASSLFRSSYNEQFFGPGTRLTVL.

This clone was seen once. The chain has TRBV5-1 and TRBJ2-6; 12 positions match TRBD1. Germline-derived CDR1 and CDR2 are SGHRS and YFSETQ. V lost 3 bases, J lost 1 base, and 8 bases stayed unmatched. The CDR3 extends over 19 amino acids. The CDR3 loop is CASSSPPGQGASGANVLTF. Written as DNA, the CDR3 is TGCGCCAGCAGCTCCCCGCCGGGACAGGGGGCTTCTGGGGCCAACGTCCTGACTTTC. The whole variable domain, remainder taken from reference TRBV5-1 and TRBJ2-6, is KAGVTQTPRYLIKTRGQQVTLSCSPISGHRSVSWYQQTPGQGLQFLFEYFSETQRNKGNFPGRFSGRQFSNSRSEMNVSTLELGDSALYLCASSSPPGQGASGANVLTFGAGSRLTVL.

This clone came up a few times. V and J are TRBV12-3 or TRBV12-4 and TRBJ2-4, with D uncertain. The CDR3 extends over 13 amino acids. The ends were cut back, 4 bases at V and 4 bases at J, with 8 bases in the middle. The CDR3 DNA is TGTGCCAGCAGTTCTCCCTGGAAAAACATTCAGTACTTC. Its translation is CASSSPWKNIQYF.

The chain is built from TRBV28 and TRBJ1-6; TRBD1 aligns across 7 bases. The germline V gene has CDR1 MDHEN and CDR2 SYDVKM. The CDR3 length is 15 residues. The trim removed 5 bases at V and 9 bases at J, leaving 10 bases unmatched. In DNA form, the CDR3 reads TGTGCCAGCAGTCCACAGACAGGGTTCGCTTCACCCCTCCACTTT. Protein sequence: CASSPQTGFASPLHF.

The chain has TRBV24-1 and TRBJ1-1; D unresolved. Germline values: CDR1 KGHDR, CDR2 SFDVKD. The CDR3 runs to 13 residues. The V and J ends lost 5 bases and 1 base respectively, with 7 bases between them. The CDR3 region has the DNA TGTGCCACCAGTGTGCGGGAGAACACTGAAGCTTTCTTT. This translates into CATSVRENTEAFF.

This chain links TRBV7-2 with TRBJ2-7; D is possibly TRBD1 (6 bases). Trimming left V 1 base short and J 3 bases short, with 10 bases between. The CDR3 loop spans 14 amino acids. From germline, CDR1 is SGHTA and CDR2 FQGNSA. Here the CDR3 DNA reads TGTGCCAGCAGCTTAGGGACAGTAATCTACGAGCAGTACTTC. The encoded protein is CASSLGTVIYEQYF.

CDR3 sequence: CASSLTSGSPLDYNEQFF. As DNA, the CDR3 is TGTGCCAGCAGCTTGACTAGCGGGAGTCCCCTTGACTACAATGAGCAGTTCTTC. The gene calls are TRBV6-2 or TRBV6-3 and TRBJ2-1, with 12 bases identical to TRBD2. This CDR3 is built from 18 residues. CDR1 is MNHEY, CDR2 SVGEGT, per germline. Trimming took 6 bases from V and 3 from J; bases not matched to a gene: 12.

In DNA form, the CDR3 reads TGTGCAAGTCGCTCGGTAACTGAAGCTTTCTTT. It encodes CASRSVTEAFF. This chain links TRBV12-2 with TRBJ1-1. TRBV12-2 is annotated as a pseudogene. The CDR3 is 11 amino acids.

V usage is TRBV5-4 and J usage is TRBJ1-6; D is uncertain. Germline V gene sequence: CDR1 SGHNT, CDR2 YYREEE (reference sequence). Trimming took off 3 bases at V and 7 bases at J, with 5 bases between the two ends. The CDR3 loop spans 12 amino acids. CDR3 residues: CASSSVNSPLHF. The CDR3 bases are TGTGCCAGCAGCTCCGTAAATTCACCCCTCCACTTT.

The CDR3 DNA is TGTGCCAGCAGCGTAGATCCCCACGGGAGTATTAAGGAGACCCAGTACTTC. Its protein product is CASSVDPHGSIKETQYF. The chain links TRBV9 to TRBJ2-5; tentatively, D is TRBD2 (6 bases). Per germline, CDR1 SGDLS and CDR2 YYNGEE. The CDR3 loop spans 17 amino acids. V dropped 0 bases and J dropped 5 bases, with 20 bases sitting between them.

The genes are TRBV29-1 and TRBJ2-3, with TRBD2 matching over 14 bases. This CDR3 is 16 amino acids long. Germline V gene sequence: CDR1 SQVTM, CDR2 ANQGSEA. Trimming removed 4 bases from V and 13 bases from J; junction bases left unmatched: 16. This CDR3 reads CSVGGLAGGTAVREYF. The CDR3 bases are TGCAGCGTTGGAGGACTAGCGGGGGGTACCGCCGTTCGAGAGTATTTT.

The chain combines TRBV24-1 with TRBJ1-2, with TRBD1 matching over 8 bases. V was clipped by 3 bases and J by 7 bases; unmatched bases: 6. This CDR3 has 14 amino acids. Germline values: CDR1 KGHDR, CDR2 SFDVKD. The CDR3 sequence: CATSDEDREAGYTF. In nucleotides, the CDR3 is TGTGCCACCAGTGATGAGGACAGGGAGGCTGGCTACACCTTC.

V gene TRBV7-2 combines with J gene TRBJ1-2; 8 bases are a match to TRBD1. After removal of 5 bases from V and 5 bases from J, the junction contained 7 bases not matched to a gene. Looked up from germline, CDR1 is SGHTA and CDR2 is FQGNSA. The CDR3 covers 14 residues. For the CDR3, the DNA is TGTGCCAGCAGCATGGACAGGGACATTTATGGCTACACCTTC. Amino acids: CASSMDRDIYGYTF.

This chain links TRBV12-5 with TRBJ1-2; D might be TRBD1 (5 bases). Germline CDR1 reads LGHNT; CDR2 reads FRNRAP. Trimming cost V 5 bases and J 6 bases, with 16 bases left between them. The CDR3 sequence is 14 residues long. For the CDR3, the DNA is TGTGCTAGTGGTGGGGACGGTCCACTTAATGGCTACACCTTC. This codes for CASGGDGPLNGYTF.

The V and J genes are TRBV20-1 and TRBJ2-7, with no clear D. This CDR3 has 11 residues. Germline CDR1 is DFQATT and CDR2 is SNEGSKA (reference sequence). Between the trimmed V and J ends, which lost 1 base and 3 bases, there was a span of 4 bases. CDR3 DNA sequence: TGCAGTGCTAGAGGACACTACGAGCAGTACTTC. Translated: CSARGHYEQYF.

The chain couples TRBV5-1 to TRBJ2-3, with 11 positions matching TRBD1. From germline, CDR1 is SGHRS and CDR2 YFSETQ. J was trimmed by 4 bases and V by 7 bases; bases with no gene match: 14. The CDR3 spans 17 residues. The CDR3 DNA reads TGCGCCAGCTACACCAAAGACAGGACAGGGGGCCCAGATACGCAGTATTTT. Protein sequence: CASYTKDRTGGPDTQYF. Looking up the rest from reference TRBV5-1 and TRBJ2-3 gives the full variable domain: KAGVTQTPRYLIKTRGQQVTLSCSPISGHRSVSWYQQTPGQGLQFLFEYFSETQRNKGNFPGRFSGRQFSNSRSEMNVSTLELGDSALYLCASYTKDRTGGPDTQYFGPGTRLTVL.

The chain uses TRBV4-1 and TRBJ2-3, with 10 bases fitting TRBD1. The length of the CDR3 is 15 residues. Germline V gene data show CDR1 as MGHRA and CDR2 as YSYEKL. V was clipped by 1 base and J by 5 bases; unmatched bases: 3. For the CDR3, the DNA is TGCGCCAGCAGCCAAGTGGGACAGGGGTTAGATACGCAGTATTTT. Protein: CASSQVGQGLDTQYF.

The rearrangement links TRBV7-2 to TRBJ2-1; 8 bases are shared with TRBD2. This CDR3 region has 15 residues. The V gene end was trimmed by 6 bases and the J gene end by 8 bases; junction bases not matched to a gene: 12. CDR1 is SGHTA and CDR2 is FQGNSA in the germline V gene. CDR3 sequence: CASSRSSGSVHEQFF. DNA for the CDR3: TGTGCCAGCAGTCGATCCAGCGGGAGCGTCCATGAGCAGTTCTTC.

This clone showed up just once. The chain uses TRBV2 and TRBJ1-1, with D hard to call. CDR3 length equals 13 residues. The germline V gene encodes CDR1 SNHLY and CDR2 FYNNEI. Trimming stripped 6 bases from V and 3 bases from J, with 11 bases between. The CDR3 protein is CASRAQRYTEAFF. CDR3 sequence (DNA): TGTGCCAGCAGGGCACAGAGATACACTGAAGCTTTCTTT.

This chain joins TRBV19 and TRBJ2-7; 9 bases align to TRBD1. The length of the CDR3 is 14 residues. Per the germline V gene, CDR1 is LNHDA and CDR2 is SQIVND (reference sequence). The junction had 6 bases not matched to a gene; V was cut back by 3 bases and J by 6 bases. DNA of the CDR3: TGTGCCAGTAGTATCGGGACAGGGTTCGGCGAGCAGTACTTC. It codes for CASSIGTGFGEQYF.

This chain uses TRBV28 with TRBJ2-1; D gene ambiguous. The germline V gene has CDR1 MDHEN and CDR2 SYDVKM. V was clipped by 6 bases and J by 4 bases, with 10 bases between them. The CDR3 runs to 13 residues. CDR3 region: CASRLQTYNEQFF. The CDR3 DNA reads as TGTGCCAGCAGGCTACAGACATACAATGAGCAGTTCTTC.

In its sample, this clone was seen once. The genes are TRBV7-9 and TRBJ1-2; D not resolved. Germline values: CDR1 SEHNR, CDR2 FQNEAQ (reference sequence). The CDR3 is made up of 13 amino acids. The ends were cut back, 6 bases at V and 3 bases at J, with 11 bases in the middle. The CDR3 DNA reads TGTGCCAGCAGACCCACAGAAGACTATGGCTACACCTTC. Amino acids: CASRPTEDYGYTF.